This T cell receptor (beta chain) was obtained from a study of T-cell memory formation after mild COVID-19. Looking at the study overall: Across donors, TCR clusters were largely donor specific.

V was clipped by 0 bases and J by 6 bases; unmatched bases: 8. The V gene's germline CDR1 is SGDLS and CDR2 YYNGEE. The length of the CDR3 is 16 residues. Only a few counts were recorded for this clonotype. Antigen: not known. TCRdb re-derived calls from the 5' RACE reads in MiXCR, one entry per CDR3 protein. In the table there are tens of thousands of distinct CDR3 sequences, 16% of which are singletons. Study-wide results and caveats: Clones from the second wave (peaking day 37) had unconfirmed SARS-CoV-2 specificity.

The sequence was collected from an adult woman who had mild COVID-19 (a few samples of this study predate the infection). Cell type and time point are not known. The source material was PBMCs or a T cell subset sorted from them (not recorded which). The genes are TRBV9 and TRBJ2-1, with TRBD2 matching over 8 bases. CDR3 region: CASSVDLAGLSNEQFF. As DNA, the CDR3 is TGTGCCAGCAGCGTAGATCTAGCGGGTCTGTCCAATGAGCAGTTCTTC.